Listed below are T cell receptor beta chains from one sample, sequenced in a study of blood T cell repertoires in COVID-19. The data were produced by immunoSEQ multiplex PCR, yet TCRdb's version contains in-frame clones alone and is incomplete. The sample comprises about 330,000 clones, about 90% of which are singletons, and about 6.8% rests with the top ten. Input material: peripheral blood. The receptors come from a man between 18 and 29 years old who had recovered from COVID-19. CDR3s include the opening cysteine and the closing phenylalanine or tryptophan. A D gene is named only where the DNA matches it firmly. Clone sizes are given selectively: once, few, many, or a class where the clone is expanded.

D gene	J gene	clone size	V gene	CDR3 DNA	CDR3 protein
.	TRBJ2-3	.	TRBV15	TGTGCCACCAGCGAACCCTGGGCAGTCGTGGATACGCAGTATTTT	CATSEPWAVVDTQYF
.	TRBJ1-1	.	TRBV12-3/TRBV12-4	TGTGCCAGCTGCGGACAGCTGAACACTGAAGCTTTCTTT	CASCGQLNTEAFF
TRBD1	TRBJ1-1	.	TRBV7-9	TGTGCCAGCAGCTTAGGACAGGGGTTTGAAGCTTTCTTT	CASSLGQGFEAFF
.	TRBJ1-1	.	TRBV18	TGTGCCAGCTCACCAATGCCGGGGGACACTGAAGCTTTCTTT	CASSPMPGDTEAFF
.	TRBJ1-1	.	TRBV18	TGTGCCAGCTCACCATCGGAGGGGAACACTGAAGCTTTCTTT	CASSPSEGNTEAFF
TRBD1	TRBJ1-2	.	TRBV4-1	TGCGCCAGCAGCCAAGAAAGGGGGCAGAACTATGGCTACACCTTC	CASSQERGQNYGYTF
TRBD2	TRBJ2-5	.	TRBV5-4	TGTGCCAGCAGCCCCACGGTAGCGGGGCAGGGAGAGACCCAGTACTTC	CASSPTVAGQGETQYF
.	TRBJ1-2	once	TRBV19	TGTGCCAGTAGTATCTCAGGCGCCTCTTCCTATGGCTACACCTTC	CASSISGASSYGYTF
.	TRBJ2-2	few	TRBV7-6	TGTGCCAGCAGCTACGACAGATCTCACGGGGAGCTGTTTTTT	CASSYDRSHGELFF
.	TRBJ1-2	.	TRBV4-1	TGCGCCAGCAGCCAAGTGGAGGGTTCCTATGGCTACACCTTC	CASSQVEGSYGYTF
TRBD2	TRBJ2-7	.	TRBV10-3	TGTGCCATCAGTGAGATTAGCGGGGAAAATTACTACGAGCAGTACTTC	CAISEISGENYYEQYF
TRBD1	TRBJ2-5	.	TRBV18	TGTGCCAGCTCACCAGACAGGGGTGAGACCCAGTACTTC	CASSPDRGETQYF
.	TRBJ2-1	.	TRBV7-9	TGTGCCAGCAGCTTTGTTGTTAGCGACTACAATGAGCAGTTCTTC	CASSFVVSDYNEQFF
.	TRBJ2-1	.	TRBV11-2	TGTGCCAGCAGCCTCCCACTTCTTTACAATGAGCAGTTCTTC	CASSLPLLYNEQFF
TRBD1	TRBJ1-5	.	TRBV6-6	TGTGCCAGCAGCCAAGACAGGGAACCCCAGCATTTT	CASSQDREPQHF
.	TRBJ1-1	.	TRBV6-4	TGTGCCAGCAGGCAGGGTCGAAGGTTTGGTAGGGAAGCTTTCTTT	CASRQGRRFGREAFF
.	TRBJ2-2	.	TRBV7-2	TGTGCCAGCAGCTTAGGGGCTGGCGGGGGACAAACGAACACCGGGGAGCTGTTTTTT	CASSLGAGGGQTNTGELFF
TRBD1	TRBJ2-2	.	TRBV3-1/TRBV3-2	TGTGCCAGCAGCCGGGGGACAGGGGGCACCGGGGAGCTGTTTTTT	CASSRGTGGTGELFF
.	TRBJ2-7	.	TRBV9	TGTGCCAGCAGCGTAGACCCAGGGTCCTCCTACGAGCAGTACTTC	CASSVDPGSSYEQYF
TRBD2	TRBJ2-1	.	TRBV18	TGTGCCAGCTCACCGTGGACTAGCGGGAACAATGAGCAGTTCTTC	CASSPWTSGNNEQFF
.	TRBJ1-6	.	TRBV20-1	TGCAGTGCTAGTCCAGGTGGGGGCCGGAATTCACCCCTCCACTTT	CSASPGGGRNSPLHF
TRBD1	TRBJ1-2	.	TRBV5-6	TGTGCCAGCAGCTTGGAAGGGACAGGAGATAACTATGGCTACACCTTC	CASSLEGTGDNYGYTF
.	TRBJ1-1	once	TRBV18	TGTGCCAGCTCACCTGGACTTGACACTGAAGCTTTCTTT	CASSPGLDTEAFF
.	TRBJ2-1	.	TRBV29-1	TGCAGCACCACCGAGTCCTACAATGAGCAGTTCTTC	CSTTESYNEQFF
TRBD1	TRBJ1-5	.	TRBV23-1	TGCGCCAGCAGTCAAGCATGCTACCGGGACAGCCGAAATAGCAATCAGCCCCAGCATTTT	CASSQACYRDSRNSNQPQHF
TRBD2	TRBJ2-7	.	TRBV4-1	TGCGCCAGCAGCCATCTGACTAGCGGCTACGAGCAGTACTTC	CASSHLTSGYEQYF
TRBD2	TRBJ2-1	.	TRBV18	TGTGCCAGCTCACCACCGGGACTAGCGGGGTTTTACAATGAGCAGTTCTTC	CASSPPGLAGFYNEQFF
TRBD1	TRBJ1-1	.	TRBV29-1	TGCAGCGTCCCAAACAGGGGGCGCAGAATGAACACTGAAGCTTTCTTT	CSVPNRGRRMNTEAFF
.	TRBJ2-7	.	TRBV21-1	TGTGCCAGCAGCAAACCCTCCAGCGGGACAGGGTGTTACGAGCAGTACTTC	CASSKPSSGTGCYEQYF
.	TRBJ2-2	.	TRBV28	TGTGCCAGCAGTTTAGCGGGCCTTTTTGGGGGGGAGCTGTTTTTT	CASSLAGLFGGELFF
.	TRBJ2-1	once	TRBV25-1	TGTGCCAGCAGTGTGGGGGACATCCCCAATGAGCAGTTCTTC	CASSVGDIPNEQFF
.	TRBJ1-1	.	TRBV12-3/TRBV12-4	TGTGCCAGCAGTCGCACACATGAAGCTTTCTTT	CASSRTHEAFF
TRBD1	TRBJ2-5	.	TRBV12-5	TGTGCTAGTGGTTTGGCAGGACAGGGGAGGGAGACCCAGTACTTC	CASGLAGQGRETQYF
TRBD1	TRBJ2-7	.	TRBV10-3	TGTGCCATCAGTTTGACCGGGACAGAGCTTTACGAGCAGTACTTC	CAISLTGTELYEQYF
.	TRBJ2-1	.	TRBV9	TGTGCCAGCAGCGGTGGGGACACTGAATACAACAATGAGCAGTTCTTC	CASSGGDTEYNNEQFF
TRBD1	TRBJ1-1	.	TRBV3-1/TRBV3-2	TGTGCCAGCAGCCAAGGCAGGGGGAGGATCTCAGGAGCTTTCTTT	CASSQGRGRISGAFF
.	TRBJ1-1	.	TRBV19	TGTGCCAGTAGTATCAGGGGTGGTCGGACTGAAGCTTTCTTT	CASSIRGGRTEAFF
.	TRBJ1-4	.	TRBV4-2	TGTGCCAGCAGCCGGGAGGCGGAAAAACTGTTTTTT	CASSREAEKLFF
.	TRBJ2-7	.	TRBV19	TGTGCCAGTAGTATTACAGGGTTGACCTACGAGCAGTACTTC	CASSITGLTYEQYF
.	TRBJ2-3	once	TRBV20-1	TGCAGTGCTGGGCCCGGTACGCAGTATTTT	CSAGPGTQYF
.	TRBJ2-3	.	TRBV5-6	TGTGCCAGCAGCTTGGAAAGGTGGCAGGGATTACTGACAGATACGCAGTATTTT	CASSLERWQGLLTDTQYF
.	TRBJ1-1	.	TRBV13	TGTGCCAGCAGCTTAGGGGTGTCTGTAGAGGCTTTCTTT	CASSLGVSVEAFF
TRBD1	TRBJ1-1	.	TRBV25-1	TGTGCCAGCGCAGACAGGGTCCACACTGAAGCTTTCTTT	CASADRVHTEAFF
.	TRBJ1-1	.	TRBV12-3/TRBV12-4	TGTGCCACCCAGCGGAGGATCAACACTGAAGCTTTCTTT	CATQRRINTEAFF
TRBD2	TRBJ2-7	.	TRBV5-1	TGCGCCAGCAGCTCGGTCGGTCTTAGCGGGAGGGAGCACGAGCAGTACTTC	CASSSVGLSGREHEQYF
TRBD1	TRBJ2-7	.	TRBV19	TGTGCCAGTAGTATATCCCGGACAGGGGCCTACGAGCAGTACTTC	CASSISRTGAYEQYF
TRBD1	TRBJ1-2	.	TRBV4-3	TGCGCCAGCAGCCAGGACAGGGTCCGGGGCTATGGCTACACCTTC	CASSQDRVRGYGYTF
.	TRBJ2-3	.	TRBV19	TGTGCCAGTAGTCGCAATTTAGCGACAGATACGCAGTATTTT	CASSRNLATDTQYF
TRBD1	TRBJ2-6	.	TRBV19	TGTGCCAGTAGCCCTACAGGGGGCGGTGGGGCCAACGTCCTGACTTTC	CASSPTGGGGANVLTF
TRBD2	TRBJ2-3	.	TRBV29-1	TGCAGCGGAGGAGCGGGAGAGACCACAGATACGCAGTATTTT	CSGGAGETTDTQYF
.	TRBJ2-2	once	TRBV6-5	TGTGCCAGCAGTCCCTGGTCGGCGAACACCGGGGAGCTGTTTTTT	CASSPWSANTGELFF